These T cell receptor beta chains were read from a single sample in a study of glioma-infiltrating T cells. One entry per CDR3 protein, called by TCRdb with MiXCR from the multiplex PCR reads. The sample yields 400,000 or so distinct CDR3 sequences, approximately 42% seen once. What was sequenced was glioma tissue, nonneoplastic brain tissue, or PBMCs (not recorded which). These receptor sequences come from a human donor with low-grade glioma or glioblastoma, undergoing nonglioma brain surgery, or in good health (not recorded which). CDR3s include the opening cysteine and the closing phenylalanine or tryptophan. The D gene is left open where the match is weak. Expanded clones are given a class, and other clones once, few, many or no size at all.

V gene	J gene	D gene	clone size	CDR3 DNA	CDR3 protein
TRBV7-3	TRBJ1-1	NA	NA	TGTGCCAGCAGCTCTTCCGTGGGAATGAACACTGAAGCTTTATTT	CASSSSVGMNTEALF
TRBV28	TRBJ1-2	TRBD1	NA	TGTGCCAGCTGGACAGGGGCCGGCTACACCTTC	CASWTGAGYTF
TRBV28	TRBJ2-1	NA	many	TGTGCCAGCAGTTTACTGTACAATGAGCAGTTCTTC	CASSLLYNEQFF
TRBV3-1	TRBJ1-6	NA	few	TGTGCCAGCAGCCATTATCAGGGAATACATTCACCCCTCCACTTT	CASSHYQGIHSPLHF
TRBV7-2	TRBJ2-3	NA	many	TGTGCCAGCAGCTTCGCCCGCACAGATACGCAGTATTTT	CASSFARTDTQYF
TRBV20-1	TRBJ2-1	TRBD2	few	TGCAGTGCTATTGAGACTAGCTATTCAGATGAGCAGTTCTTC	CSAIETSYSDEQFF
TRBV10-3	TRBJ2-7	NA	NA	TGTGCCGTCAGGCTCAGCCCGACAGTTGACGAGCAGTACTTC	CAVRLSPTVDEQYF
TRBV5-4	TRBJ1-1	NA	NA	TGTGCCAGCCGCAAGGGGGAAGGGAGTACTGAAGCTTTCTTT	CASRKGEGSTEAFF
TRBV27	TRBJ1-1	NA	many	TGTGCCAGCAGTCAACTTGGGTCAGGGGTGGGTATGAACACTGAAGCTTTCTTT	CASSQLGSGVGMNTEAFF
TRBV5-4	TRBJ2-5	NA	NA	TGTGCCAGCAGAAATGACAGGAGGGAGACCCAGTACTTC	CASRNDRRETQYF
TRBV20-1	TRBJ2-3	NA	NA	TGCAGTGCTAGAGCTCCGACTACAGATACGCAGTATTTT	CSARAPTTDTQYF
TRBV15	TRBJ1-5	NA	NA	TGTGCCACCAGCAGAGAAGGGGATCAGCCCCAGCATTTT	CATSREGDQPQHF
TRBV10-2	TRBJ2-5	TRBD2	NA	TGCGCCACCGGGACTAGCGGGAGTGAGACCCAGTACTTC	CATGTSGSETQYF
TRBV6-2/TRBV6-3	TRBJ2-2	TRBD2	NA	TGTGCCAGCAGTTTGAGACTAGCGGGGTACACCGGGGAGCTGTTTTTT	CASSLRLAGYTGELFF
TRBV3-1	TRBJ1-1	NA	NA	TGTGCCAGCAGCCGATCCGGGACCGGCACTGAAGCTTTCTTT	CASSRSGTGTEAFF
TRBV19	TRBJ2-5	NA	NA	TGTGCCGGCCAGACAGGCGGTGGGCAAGAGACCCAGTACTTC	CAGQTGGGQETQYF
TRBV18	TRBJ2-1	NA	NA	TGTGCCAGCTCAGCGGGGTGGACGGGAACTGAGCAGTTCTTC	CASSAGWTGTEQFF
TRBV20-1	TRBJ1-3	NA	NA	TGCAGTGCTGGAGTGTGGGGGCACAATGGAAACACCATATATTTT	CSAGVWGHNGNTIYF
TRBV7-2	TRBJ1-1	NA	NA	TGTGCCAGCAGCTTAGCCGACAGGAACACTGAAGCTTTCTTT	CASSLADRNTEAFF
TRBV4-1	TRBJ2-3	TRBD2	NA	TGCGCCAGCAGCCACCCCATCGGCCGGACTAGCGGGTACACAGATACGCAGTATTTT	CASSHPIGRTSGYTDTQYF
TRBV4-3	TRBJ1-2	NA	few	TGCGCCAGCAGCTACCAACCGGCGGCGCGGGGCTACACCTTC	CASSYQPAARGYTF
TRBV7-9	TRBJ1-6	TRBD1	NA	TGTGCCAGCGTCACAGGGGGCGCCCATAATTCACCCCTCCACTTT	CASVTGGAHNSPLHF
TRBV28	TRBJ2-1	NA	many	TGTGCCAGCAGTTGGTCCCGCCTAGCTTACAATGAGCAGTTCTTC	CASSWSRLAYNEQFF
TRBV27	TRBJ2-7	TRBD2	many	TGTGCCAGCAGTTTGGGACTAGTTAGCCACGAGCAGTACTTC	CASSLGLVSHEQYF
TRBV5-1	TRBJ2-7	NA	NA	TGCGCCAGCAGCTTTAAGTTTGACACCCCCGCTCTCGAGCAGTACTTC	CASSFKFDTPALEQYF
TRBV15	TRBJ2-7	NA	NA	TGTGCCACCAGCAGAGTGGGAAAGGGACCCACCTACGAGCAGTACTTC	CATSRVGKGPTYEQYF
TRBV28	TRBJ1-1	NA	NA	TGTGCCAGCAGTTTAGAGAGGGGGGCCGGTACCACTGAAGCTTTCTTT	CASSLERGAGTTEAFF
TRBV19	TRBJ2-6	NA	NA	TGTGCCAGTAGTAGGAGCATCTCTGGGGCCAACGTCCTGACTTTC	CASSRSISGANVLTF
TRBV28	TRBJ2-7	NA	few	TGTGCCAGCAGTATGTTGAACTATGTCGAGCAGTACTTC	CASSMLNYVEQYF